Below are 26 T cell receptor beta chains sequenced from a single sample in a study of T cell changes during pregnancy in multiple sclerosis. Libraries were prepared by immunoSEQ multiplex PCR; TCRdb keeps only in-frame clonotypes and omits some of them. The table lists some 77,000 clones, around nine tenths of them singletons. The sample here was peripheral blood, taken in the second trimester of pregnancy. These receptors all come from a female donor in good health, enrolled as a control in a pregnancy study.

This CDR3 is CASSQDLLGGGNSPLHF. Here the CDR3 DNA reads TGCGCCAGCAGCCAAGATCTTCTTGGGGGCGGAAATTCACCCCTCCACTTT. The V and J genes are TRBV4-3 and TRBJ1-6, with D possibly TRBD1 on 6 matching bases. Germline V CDR1 and CDR2: LGHNA, YSLEER. CDR3 size: 17 residues. Trimming pared 0 bases from V and 7 bases from J, leaving 16 bases between.

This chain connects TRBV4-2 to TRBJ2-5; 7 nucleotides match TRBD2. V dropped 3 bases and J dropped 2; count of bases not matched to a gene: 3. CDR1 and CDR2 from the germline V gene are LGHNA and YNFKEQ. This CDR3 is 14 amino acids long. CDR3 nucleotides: TGTGCCAGCAGCCAGAGCGGGGAACAAGAGACCCAGTACTTC. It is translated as CASSQSGEQETQYF.

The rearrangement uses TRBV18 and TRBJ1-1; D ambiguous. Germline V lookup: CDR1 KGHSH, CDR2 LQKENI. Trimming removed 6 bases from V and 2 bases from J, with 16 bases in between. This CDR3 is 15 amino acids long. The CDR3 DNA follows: TGTGCCAGCTCGGAAAACACTGGAGGCAACACTGAAGCTTTCTTT. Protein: CASSENTGGNTEAFF.

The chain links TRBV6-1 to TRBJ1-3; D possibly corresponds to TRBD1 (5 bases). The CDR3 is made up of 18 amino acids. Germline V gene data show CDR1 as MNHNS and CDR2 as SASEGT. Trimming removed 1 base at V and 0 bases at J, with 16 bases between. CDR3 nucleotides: TGTGCCAGCAGTGAAGGGTCCTCCGTGGGGCCCTCTGGAAACACCATATATTTT. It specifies CASSEGSSVGPSGNTIYF.

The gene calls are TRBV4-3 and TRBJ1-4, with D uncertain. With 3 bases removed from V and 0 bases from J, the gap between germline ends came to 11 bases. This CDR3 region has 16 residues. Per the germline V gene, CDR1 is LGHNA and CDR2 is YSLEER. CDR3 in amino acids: CASSQEDYATNEKLFF. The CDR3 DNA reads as TGCGCCAGCAGCCAGGAGGATTATGCAACTAATGAAAAACTGTTTTTT.

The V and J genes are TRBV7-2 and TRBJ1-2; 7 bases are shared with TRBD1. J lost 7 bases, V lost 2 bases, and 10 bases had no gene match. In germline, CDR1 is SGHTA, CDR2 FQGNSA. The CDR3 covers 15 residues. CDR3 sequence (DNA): TGTGCCAGCAGCTTATCGAAGGGGGCAGGAGGTGGCTACACCTTC. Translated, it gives CASSLSKGAGGGYTF.

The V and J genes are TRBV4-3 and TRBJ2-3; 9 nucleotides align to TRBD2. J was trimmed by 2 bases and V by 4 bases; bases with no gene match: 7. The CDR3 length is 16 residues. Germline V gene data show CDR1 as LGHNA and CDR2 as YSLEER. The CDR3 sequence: CASSPLAGHPTDTQYF. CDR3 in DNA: TGCGCCAGCAGCCCCCTAGCGGGGCACCCCACAGATACGCAGTATTTT.

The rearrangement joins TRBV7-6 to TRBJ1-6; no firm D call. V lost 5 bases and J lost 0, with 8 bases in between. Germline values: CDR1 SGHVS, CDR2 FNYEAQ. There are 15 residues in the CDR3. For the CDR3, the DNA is TGTGCCAGCAGCCCACAAAGCTCCTATAATTCACCCCTCCACTTT. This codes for CASSPQSSYNSPLHF.

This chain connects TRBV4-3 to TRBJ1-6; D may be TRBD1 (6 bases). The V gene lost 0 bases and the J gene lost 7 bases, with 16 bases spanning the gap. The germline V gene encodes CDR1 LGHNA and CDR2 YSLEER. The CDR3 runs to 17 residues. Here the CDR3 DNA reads TGCGCCAGCAGCCAAGATCTTCTGGGGGCGAGAAATTCACCCCTCCACTTT. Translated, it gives CASSQDLLGARNSPLHF.

The CDR3: CATSTARGTDTQYF. In DNA, the CDR3 is TGTGCCACCAGCACCGCCAGGGGCACAGATACGCAGTATTTT. The genes are TRBV15 and TRBJ2-3, with a weak D call TRBD1 (5 bases). The germline V and J ends were trimmed by 4 bases and 1 base, with 9 bases remaining between them. CDR1 is LNHNV, CDR2 YYDKDF, per germline (reference sequence). The CDR3 sequence is 14 residues long.

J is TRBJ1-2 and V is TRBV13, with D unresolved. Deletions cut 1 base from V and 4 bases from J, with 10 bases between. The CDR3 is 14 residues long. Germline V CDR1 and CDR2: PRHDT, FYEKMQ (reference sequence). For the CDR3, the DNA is TGTGCCAGCAGCTTAGACCGAGGAGGCTATGGCTACACCTTC. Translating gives CASSLDRGGYGYTF.

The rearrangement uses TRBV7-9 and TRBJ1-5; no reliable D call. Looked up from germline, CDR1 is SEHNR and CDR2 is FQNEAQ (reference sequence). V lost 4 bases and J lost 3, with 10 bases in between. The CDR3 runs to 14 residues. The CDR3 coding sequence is TGTGCCAGCAGCTCCCCGGGAGACAATCAGCCCCAGCATTTT. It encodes CASSSPGDNQPQHF.

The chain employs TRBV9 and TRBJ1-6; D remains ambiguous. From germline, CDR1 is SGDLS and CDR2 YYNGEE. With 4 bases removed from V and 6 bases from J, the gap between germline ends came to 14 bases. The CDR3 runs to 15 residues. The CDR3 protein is CASSQTPGSNSPLHF. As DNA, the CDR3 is TGTGCCAGCAGCCAAACGCCGGGTAGTAATTCACCCCTCCACTTT.

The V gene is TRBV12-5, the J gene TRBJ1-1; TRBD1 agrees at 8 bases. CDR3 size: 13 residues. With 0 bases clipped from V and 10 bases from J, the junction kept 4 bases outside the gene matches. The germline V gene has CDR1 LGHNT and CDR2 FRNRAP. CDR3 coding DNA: TGTGCTAGTGGTTTGGTAGGGACAGGTAGAGCTTTCTTT. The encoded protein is CASGLVGTGRAFF.

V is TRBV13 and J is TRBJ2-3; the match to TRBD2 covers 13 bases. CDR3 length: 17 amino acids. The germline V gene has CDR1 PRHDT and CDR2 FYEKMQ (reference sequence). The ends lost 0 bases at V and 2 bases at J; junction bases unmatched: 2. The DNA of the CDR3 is TGTGCCAGCAGCTTAGGACTAGCGGGGGGGAACACAGATACGCAGTATTTT. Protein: CASSLGLAGGNTDTQYF.

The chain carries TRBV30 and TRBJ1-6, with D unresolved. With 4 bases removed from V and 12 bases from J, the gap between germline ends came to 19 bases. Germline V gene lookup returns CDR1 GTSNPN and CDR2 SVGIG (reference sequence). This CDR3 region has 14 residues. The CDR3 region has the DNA TGTGCCTGGAAACGCCTTGGCCGGGTGGTACCCCTCCACTTT. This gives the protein CAWKRLGRVVPLHF. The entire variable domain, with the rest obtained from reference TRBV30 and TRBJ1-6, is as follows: SQTIHQWPATLVQPVGSPLSLECTVEGTSNPNLYWYRQAAGRGLQLLFYSVGIGQISSEVPQNLSASRPQDRQFILSSKKLLLSDSGFYLCAWKRLGRVVPLHFGNGTRLTVT.

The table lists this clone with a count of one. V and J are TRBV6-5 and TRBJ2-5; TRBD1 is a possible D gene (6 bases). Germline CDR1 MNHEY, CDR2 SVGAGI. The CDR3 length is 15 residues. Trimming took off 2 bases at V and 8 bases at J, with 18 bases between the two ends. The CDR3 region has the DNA TGTGCCAGCAGTTACAGCGGTCCCAGGGGTGTCACCCAGTACTTC. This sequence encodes CASSYSGPRGVTQYF.

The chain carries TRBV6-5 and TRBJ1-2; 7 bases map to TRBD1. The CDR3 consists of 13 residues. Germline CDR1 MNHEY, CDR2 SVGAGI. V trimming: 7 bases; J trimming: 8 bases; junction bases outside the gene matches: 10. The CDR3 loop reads CASTGGGVYGYTF. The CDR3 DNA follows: TGTGCCAGCACCGGAGGGGGCGTCTACGGCTACACCTTC.

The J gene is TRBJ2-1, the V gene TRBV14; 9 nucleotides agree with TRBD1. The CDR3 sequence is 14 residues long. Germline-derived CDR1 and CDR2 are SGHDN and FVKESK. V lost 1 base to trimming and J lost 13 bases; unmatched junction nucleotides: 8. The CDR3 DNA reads TGTGCCAGCAGCCAAGCACGGGACAGGGCCCAACAGTTCTTC. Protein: CASSQARDRAQQFF. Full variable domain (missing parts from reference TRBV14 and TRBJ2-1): EAGVTQFPSHSVIEKGQTVTLRCDPISGHDNLYWYRRVMGKEIKFLLHFVKESKQDESGMPNNRFLAERTGGTYSTLKVQPAELEDSGVYFCASSQARDRAQQFFGPGTRLTVL.

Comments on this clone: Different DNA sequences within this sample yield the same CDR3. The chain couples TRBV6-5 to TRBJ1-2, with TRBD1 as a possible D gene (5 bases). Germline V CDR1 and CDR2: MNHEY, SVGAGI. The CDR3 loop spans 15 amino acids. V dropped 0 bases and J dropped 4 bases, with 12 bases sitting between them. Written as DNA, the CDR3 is TGTGCCAGCAGTTACTCGGGGCAGGGAGGCTATGGCTACACCTTC. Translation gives CASSYSGQGGYGYTF.

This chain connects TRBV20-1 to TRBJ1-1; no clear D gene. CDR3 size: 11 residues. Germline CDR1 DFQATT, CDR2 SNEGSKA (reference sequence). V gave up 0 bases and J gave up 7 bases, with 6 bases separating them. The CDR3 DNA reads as TGCAGTGCTAGAGATGACTTTGAAGCTTTCTTT. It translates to CSARDDFEAFF.

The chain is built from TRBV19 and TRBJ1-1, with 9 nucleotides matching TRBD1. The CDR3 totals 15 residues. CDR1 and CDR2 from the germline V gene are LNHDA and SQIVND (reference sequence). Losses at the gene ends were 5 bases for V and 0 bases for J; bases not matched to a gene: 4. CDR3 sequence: CASSRQGVVNTEAFF. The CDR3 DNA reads TGTGCCAGTAGTCGACAGGGGGTTGTGAACACTGAAGCTTTCTTT.

In nucleotides, the CDR3 is TGCGCCAGCAGCCAAGACCCGGGAGCTGCTGGCTACACCTTC. It translates to CASSQDPGAAGYTF. The chain links TRBV4-3 to TRBJ1-2; D ambiguous. CDR3 length: 14 amino acids. Germline-derived CDR1 and CDR2 are LGHNA and YSLEER. The V end was cut by 0 bases, the J end by 7 bases, with 12 bases between.

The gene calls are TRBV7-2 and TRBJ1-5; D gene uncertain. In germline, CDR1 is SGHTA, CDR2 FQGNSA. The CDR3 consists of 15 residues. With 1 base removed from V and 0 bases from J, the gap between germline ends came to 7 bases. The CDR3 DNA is TGTGCCAGCAGCTTAGGGGGAGGTAGCAATCAGCCCCAGCATTTT. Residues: CASSLGGGSNQPQHF.

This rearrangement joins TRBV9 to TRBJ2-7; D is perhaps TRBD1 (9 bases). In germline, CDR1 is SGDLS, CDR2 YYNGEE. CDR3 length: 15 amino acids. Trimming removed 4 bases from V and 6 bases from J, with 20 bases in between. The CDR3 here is CASSPGGDRVSEQYF. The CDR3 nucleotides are TGTGCCAGCAGCCCCGGGGGGGACAGGGTGTCCGAGCAGTACTTC.

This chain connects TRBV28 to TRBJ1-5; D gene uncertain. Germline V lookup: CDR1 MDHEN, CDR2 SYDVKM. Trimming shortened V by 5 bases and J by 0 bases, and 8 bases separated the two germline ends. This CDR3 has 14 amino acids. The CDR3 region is CASSNLGSNQPQHF. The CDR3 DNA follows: TGTGCCAGCAGTAATCTCGGTAGCAATCAGCCCCAGCATTTT.